This entry is about one T cell receptor beta chain. The CDR3 runs to 14 residues. The germline V gene has CDR1 MDHEN and CDR2 SYDVKM. V dropped 5 bases and J dropped 4; count of bases not matched to a gene: 4. This record belongs to a study of blood T cell repertoires in COVID-19. For the study at large: Donors in Cohort 3 who had recovered were those with two negative PCRs, healthcare professional clearance, or resolution of their symptoms. Acute and convalescent COVID-19 specimens originated in the United States, Italy and Spain.

The data were produced by immunoSEQ multiplex PCR, yet TCRdb's version contains in-frame clones alone and is incomplete. In the table there are over 110,000 clones, over 75% of which are singletons. The study drew participants aged roughly 18 to 95 years from 24 US areas. This receptor was taken from a man in his forties or fifties in a cohort exposed to, infected with or recovered from COVID-19 (not recorded which). Sequenced input: PBMCs or T cells enriched from blood (not recorded which). The chain carries TRBV28 and TRBJ1-3, with 8 bases that match TRBD1. CDR3: CASSPGTGGNTIYF. CDR3 DNA sequence: TGTGCCAGCAGTCCCGGGACAGGAGGAAACACCATATATTTT.